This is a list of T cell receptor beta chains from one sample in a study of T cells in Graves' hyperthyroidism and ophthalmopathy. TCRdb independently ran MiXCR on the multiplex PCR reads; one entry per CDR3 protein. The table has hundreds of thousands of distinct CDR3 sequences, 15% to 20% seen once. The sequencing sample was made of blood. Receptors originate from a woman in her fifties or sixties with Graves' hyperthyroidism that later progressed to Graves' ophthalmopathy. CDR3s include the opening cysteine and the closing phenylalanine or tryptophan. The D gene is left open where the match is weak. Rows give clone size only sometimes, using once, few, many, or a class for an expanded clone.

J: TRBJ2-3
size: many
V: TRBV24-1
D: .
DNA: TGTGCCACCAGTGATTTACAGGGAGATACGCAGTATTTT
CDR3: CATSDLQGDTQYF

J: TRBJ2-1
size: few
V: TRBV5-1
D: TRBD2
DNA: TGCGCCAGCAGGCCCGGACTAGCGGGGAGTTACAATGAGCAGTTCTTC
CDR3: CASRPGLAGSYNEQFF

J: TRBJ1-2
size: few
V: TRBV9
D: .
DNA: TGTGCCAGCAGCGTAGGGCAGCTTTCCTATGGCTACACCTTC
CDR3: CASSVGQLSYGYTF

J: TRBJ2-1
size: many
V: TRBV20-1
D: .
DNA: TGCAGTGCAGAGGCAGGGGGGGGGCCGTATGAGCAGTTCTTC
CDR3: CSAEAGGGPYEQFF

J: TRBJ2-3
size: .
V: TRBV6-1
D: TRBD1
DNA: TGTGCCAGCAGTGAACCGATGGACAGGGGCACAGATACGCAGTATTTT
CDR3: CASSEPMDRGTDTQYF

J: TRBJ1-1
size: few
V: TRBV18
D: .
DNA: TGTGCCAGCTCACCACTAGGGTTAGAGGTCACTGAAGCTTTCTTT
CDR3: CASSPLGLEVTEAFF

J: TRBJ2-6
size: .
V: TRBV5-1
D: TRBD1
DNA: TGCGCCAGCAGGCTACCCCCCGGGACAGGGAGCACTGGGGCCAACGTCCTGACTTTC
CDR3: CASRLPPGTGSTGANVLTF

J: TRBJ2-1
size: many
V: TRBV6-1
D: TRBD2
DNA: TGTGCCAGCAGTCCCACTAGCGGCTCCTACAATGAGCAGTTCTTC
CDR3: CASSPTSGSYNEQFF

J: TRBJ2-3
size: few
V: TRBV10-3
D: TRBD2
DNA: TGTGCCATCAGACTAGCGGGGGGCAGCACAGATACGCAGTATTTT
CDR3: CAIRLAGGSTDTQYF

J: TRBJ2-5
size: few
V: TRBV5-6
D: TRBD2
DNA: TGTGCCAGCAGCTTGGACGGGACTAGCGTTGTGGAGACCCAGTACTTC
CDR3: CASSLDGTSVVETQYF

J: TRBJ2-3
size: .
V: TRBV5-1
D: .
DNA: TGCGCCAGCAACCTCAGGGGAACTAGCACAGATACGCAGTATTTT
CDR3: CASNLRGTSTDTQYF

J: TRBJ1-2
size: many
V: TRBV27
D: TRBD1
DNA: TGTGCCAGCAGTGGGACAGGGACCTATGGCTACACCTTC
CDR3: CASSGTGTYGYTF

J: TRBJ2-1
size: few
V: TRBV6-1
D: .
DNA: TGTGCCAGCTCACTTGAAGGGTGGAATGAGCAGTTCTTC
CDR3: CASSLEGWNEQFF

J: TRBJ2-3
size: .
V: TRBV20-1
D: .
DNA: TGCAGTGCAGTGGACCGCGGCCTCACAGATACGCAGTATTTT
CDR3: CSAVDRGLTDTQYF